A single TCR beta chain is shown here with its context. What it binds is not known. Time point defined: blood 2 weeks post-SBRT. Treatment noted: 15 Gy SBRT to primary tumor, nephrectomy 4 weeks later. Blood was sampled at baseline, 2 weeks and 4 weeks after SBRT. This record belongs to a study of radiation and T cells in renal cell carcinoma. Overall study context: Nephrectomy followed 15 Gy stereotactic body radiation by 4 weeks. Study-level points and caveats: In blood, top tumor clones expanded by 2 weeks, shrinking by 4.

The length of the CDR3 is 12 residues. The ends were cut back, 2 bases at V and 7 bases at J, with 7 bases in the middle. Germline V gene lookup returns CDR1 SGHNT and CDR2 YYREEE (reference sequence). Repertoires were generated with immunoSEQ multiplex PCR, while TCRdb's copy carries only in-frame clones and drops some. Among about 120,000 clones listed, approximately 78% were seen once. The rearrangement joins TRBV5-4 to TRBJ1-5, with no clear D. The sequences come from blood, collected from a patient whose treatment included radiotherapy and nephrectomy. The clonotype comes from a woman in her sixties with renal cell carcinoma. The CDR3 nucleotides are TGTGCCAGCAGCTTTTTCGGGCAGCCCCAGCATTTT. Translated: CASSFFGQPQHF.